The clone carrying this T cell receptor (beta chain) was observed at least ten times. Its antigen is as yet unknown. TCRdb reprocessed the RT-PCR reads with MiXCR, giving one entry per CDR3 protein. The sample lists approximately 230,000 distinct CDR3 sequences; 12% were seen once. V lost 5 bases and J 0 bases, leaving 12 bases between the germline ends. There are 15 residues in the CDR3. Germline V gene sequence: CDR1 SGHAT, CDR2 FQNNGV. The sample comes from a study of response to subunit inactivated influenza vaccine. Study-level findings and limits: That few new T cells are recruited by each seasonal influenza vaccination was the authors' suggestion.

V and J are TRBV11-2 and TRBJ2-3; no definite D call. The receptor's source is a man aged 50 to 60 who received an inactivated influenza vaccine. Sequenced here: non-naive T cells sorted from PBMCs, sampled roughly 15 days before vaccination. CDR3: CASSPTRPSTDTQYF. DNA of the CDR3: TGTGCCAGCAGCCCCACGCGGCCGAGCACAGATACGCAGTATTTT.